Listed below are T cell receptor beta chains from one sample, sequenced in a study of OX40 agonist ivuxolimab in advanced cancers. TCRdb's table, derived via immunoSEQ multiplex PCR, lists solely in-frame clones and lacks some. This sample has some 110,000 clones, with less than 95% found just once. Sequencing was performed on CD4+ or CD8+ T cells sorted from blood, taken in a trial of the OX40 agonist ivuxolimab. The receptors here all came from an adult with an advanced solid tumor such as melanoma, head and neck, liver or kidney cancer. The CDR3 runs from the conserved cysteine through the conserved F or W.

V: TRBV5-6
CDR3: CASSLLQGGTGELFF

V: TRBV11-2
CDR3: CASSSLQGVERPLHF

V: TRBV7-2
CDR3: CASSLGKRETQYF

V: TRBV27
CDR3: CASSLVVHGELFF

V: TRBV4-3
CDR3: CASSQDRGQPQYF

V: TRBV7-2
CDR3: CASSTGPNYGYTF

V: TRBV11-2
CDR3: CASSLERVTGELFF

V: TRBV7-2
CDR3: CASSSGGQILFF

V: TRBV18
CDR3: CASSPPSQARNTEAFF

V: TRBV4-2
CDR3: CASSQDSPNVLTF

V: TRBV5-4
CDR3: CASSLREGLETQYF

V: TRBV5-5
CDR3: CASSRTTEPYEQYF

V: TRBV7-9
CDR3: CASSLDQTQFF

V: TRBV30
CDR3: CAWSWGQGANIQYF

V: TRBV30
CDR3: CAWSVQGNQPQHF

V: TRBV2
CDR3: CASSRNTDTQYF

V: TRBV5-6
CDR3: CASSVDVSTDTQYF

V: TRBV7-3
CDR3: CASSLRRGLTYNEQFF

V: TRBV7-6
CDR3: CASSLGARGRSEKLFF

V: TRBV4-3
CDR3: CASSQEVGGSGNTIYF